Following are 32 T cell receptor beta chains from one sample sequenced in a study of OX40 agonist ivuxolimab in advanced cancers. TCRdb's copy holds only in-frame clones and misses some; the assay was immunoSEQ multiplex PCR. This sample carries 70,000 or so clones, nearly 85% of them seen once, and the ten largest clones take roughly 11%. Sequenced here: CD4+ or CD8+ T cells sorted from blood, sampled in a trial of the OX40 agonist ivuxolimab. The source of these receptors is an adult with an advanced solid tumor such as melanoma, head and neck, liver or kidney cancer.

The V call is TRBV2, the J call TRBJ1-1; maybe TRBD1 (6 bases). Germline values: CDR1 SNHLY, CDR2 FYNNEI. The CDR3 is 15 amino acids. The germline V and J ends were trimmed by 4 bases and 3 bases, with 15 bases remaining between them. The CDR3 loop is CASSAQGLRDTEAFF. CDR3 sequence (DNA): TGTGCCAGCAGTGCCCAGGGGTTAAGGGACACTGAAGCTTTCTTT.

V usage is TRBV2 and J usage is TRBJ2-7; D gene unclear. The germline CDR1 and CDR2 sequences are SNHLY and FYNNEI. The CDR3 runs 13 residues. Trimming removed 3 bases at V and 7 bases at J, with 13 bases between. The CDR3 DNA is TGTGCCAGCAGTGATGCGATAGGTTTAGAGCAGTACTTC. Encoded protein: CASSDAIGLEQYF.

This clone was picked up a small number of times. The rearrangement joins TRBV7-3 to TRBJ2-2, with D uncertain. Trimming shortened V by 2 bases and J by 6 bases, and 7 bases separated the two germline ends. The CDR3 is 13 amino acids. From germline, CDR1 is SGHTA and CDR2 FQGTGA. CDR3 sequence (DNA): TGTGCCAGCAGCTTAGATCCGGCCGGGGAGCTGTTTTTT. Protein sequence: CASSLDPAGELFF.

The genes are TRBV6-5 and TRBJ2-6; the D gene is possibly TRBD2 (6 bases). The CDR3 length is 15 residues. Trimming shortened V by 6 bases and J by 0 bases, and 9 bases separated the two germline ends. CDR1 is MNHEY, CDR2 SVGAGI, per germline. CDR3 coding DNA: TGTGCCAGCAGAGGGAGGTTCTCTGGGGCCAACGTCCTGACTTTC. It translates to CASRGRFSGANVLTF.

V usage is TRBV5-8 and J usage is TRBJ2-2, with D perhaps TRBD1 (5 bases). This CDR3 has 16 amino acids. Germline CDR1 is SGHTS and CDR2 is YDEGEE. Trimming took off 0 bases at V and 3 bases at J, with 12 bases between the two ends. CDR3 region: CASSLEGRWDTGELFF. The DNA for the CDR3 is TGTGCCAGCAGCTTGGAGGGGCGATGGGACACCGGGGAGCTGTTTTTT.

The J gene is TRBJ1-1, the V gene TRBV4-2; TRBD1 might be the D (5 bases). Between the trimmed V and J ends, which lost 4 bases and 6 bases, there was a span of 12 bases. In germline, CDR1 is LGHNA, CDR2 YNFKEQ. This CDR3 contains 13 residues. The CDR3 DNA sequence: TGTGCCAGCAGCCTTGGAGGGGCGCCTGAAGCTTTCTTT. This translates into CASSLGGAPEAFF.

This clone occurred a few times. The chain couples TRBV19 to TRBJ2-1, with 9 bases lining up with TRBD2. The junction had 15 bases not matched to a gene; V was cut back by 7 bases and J by 5 bases. The CDR3 is made up of 17 amino acids. The germline gives CDR1 LNHDA, CDR2 SQIVND (reference sequence). The DNA of the CDR3 is TGTGCCAGTACTCTCCAGGCGGGACTAGCTACCAACAATGAGCAGTTCTTC. Its protein product is CASTLQAGLATNNEQFF.

This clone was detected a few times. This chain joins TRBV7-3 and TRBJ1-1, with D tentatively TRBD1 (5 bases). Germline V gene sequence: CDR1 SGHTA, CDR2 FQGTGA. Trimming removed 3 bases from V and 3 bases from J, with 8 bases in between. This CDR3 is 13 amino acids long. This chain's CDR3 is CASSLGPYTEAFF. CDR3 in DNA: TGTGCCAGCAGCTTGGGACCGTACACTGAAGCTTTCTTT.

The V and J genes are TRBV6-6 and TRBJ2-2; D is ambiguous. CDR1 MNHNY and CDR2 SVGAGI come from the germline V gene (reference sequence). CDR3 length equals 12 residues. V gave up 9 bases and J gave up 7 bases, with 12 bases separating them. The CDR3 DNA is TGTGCCAGTACATTCGCCGACGGGGAGCTGTTTTTT. Translated, it gives CASTFADGELFF.

The chain uses TRBV7-2 and TRBJ2-3, with a possible D match to TRBD2 (6 bases). V lost 4 bases and J 14 bases, leaving 16 bases between the germline ends. The germline gives CDR1 SGHTA, CDR2 FQGNSA. The CDR3 spans 12 residues. The CDR3: CASSSTSTGLYF. The CDR3, as DNA: TGTGCCAGCAGCTCCACTAGCACCGGTTTGTATTTT.

The rearrangement links TRBV7-2 to TRBJ2-7; TRBD2 matches at 8 bases. J was trimmed by 7 bases and V by 7 bases; bases with no gene match: 3. CDR1 is SGHTA, CDR2 FQGNSA, per germline. The CDR3 is made up of 11 amino acids. Here the CDR3 reads CASTGGGEQYF. In DNA, the CDR3 is TGTGCCAGCACCGGCGGGGGGGAGCAGTACTTC.

The chain combines TRBV7-2 with TRBJ2-1; 9 bases line up with TRBD1. Germline V gene lookup returns CDR1 SGHTA and CDR2 FQGNSA. Trimming removed 5 bases from V and 4 bases from J; junction bases left unmatched: 6. The CDR3 sequence is 15 residues long. Written as DNA, the CDR3 is TGTGCCAGCAGCACCGGGACAGGGCCATACAATGAGCAGTTCTTC. It yields the protein CASSTGTGPYNEQFF.

The V and J genes are TRBV5-5 and TRBJ2-5; maybe TRBD2 (6 bases). The V and J ends lost 1 base and 5 bases respectively, with 9 bases between them. From germline, CDR1 is SGHKS and CDR2 YYEKEE (reference sequence). The CDR3 length is 13 residues. The CDR3 DNA is TGTGCCAGCAGCTTGACCGGGAGCGAGACCCAGTACTTC. This codes for CASSLTGSETQYF.

The gene calls are TRBV4-3 and TRBJ2-4, with D possibly TRBD1 on 6 matching bases. This CDR3 region has 15 residues. V lost 3 bases and J 4 bases, leaving 13 bases between the germline ends. The germline gives CDR1 LGHNA, CDR2 YSLEER. The CDR3 spells CASSQGIQGKNIQYF. The CDR3 coding sequence is TGCGCCAGCAGCCAGGGGATACAGGGAAAAAACATTCAGTACTTC.

In its sample, this clone was seen a few times. The chain employs TRBV2 and TRBJ1-2; no clear D gene. This CDR3 is 11 amino acids long. V lost 5 bases and J 10 bases, leaving 11 bases between the germline ends. The germline V gene encodes CDR1 SNHLY and CDR2 FYNNEI. Here the CDR3 DNA reads TGTGCCAGCAGTCCGGCCCAAACCTACACCTTC. Residues: CASSPAQTYTF.

This chain uses TRBV2 with TRBJ2-5; D possibly uses TRBD1 or TRBD2 (6 bases each). This CDR3 has 12 residues. V was shortened by 4 bases and J by 5 bases, with 8 bases between the two germline ends. Looked up from germline, CDR1 is SNHLY and CDR2 is FYNNEI. Written as DNA, the CDR3 is TGTGCCAGCAGTGGAGGGGGGGAGACCCAGTACTTC. Residues: CASSGGGETQYF.

The table lists this clone with a few counts. A junction boundary mismatches the germline segment, possibly from a read error. This sequence joins TRBV7-2 and TRBJ2-5, with 8 bases identical to TRBD2. The V gene's germline CDR1 is SGHTA and CDR2 FQGNSA. There are 15 residues in the CDR3. In DNA form, the CDR3 reads TGTGCCAGTAGCTCTTCCGCGGGAGGCGAAAAGACCCAGTACTTC. The encoded protein is CASSSSAGGEKTQYF.

The J gene is TRBJ2-3, the V gene TRBV18; D perhaps matches TRBD1 (5 bases). Germline loops: CDR1 KGHSH, CDR2 LQKENI. The CDR3 contains 13 residues. V was cut by 3 bases and J by 1 base, with 5 bases left in between. The CDR3 sequence is CASSPTGTDTQYF. The CDR3 DNA reads as TGTGCCAGCTCACCGACAGGCACAGATACGCAGTATTTT. The full variable domain, with the rest looked up from reference TRBV18 and TRBJ2-3, is NAGVMQNPRHLVRRRGQEARLRCSPMKGHSHVYWYRQLPEEGLKFMVYLQKENIIDESGMPKERFSAEFPKEGPSILRIQQVVRGDSAAYFCASSPTGTDTQYFGPGTRLTVL.

V usage is TRBV30 and J usage is TRBJ2-3, with TRBD2 as a possible D gene (5 bases). V was shortened by 7 bases and J by 1 base, with 12 bases between the two germline ends. Germline lookup yields CDR1 GTSNPN and CDR2 SVGIG (reference sequence). The CDR3 runs to 13 residues. This chain's CDR3 is CAYLRAGTDTQYF. The CDR3 DNA reads as TGTGCCTACTTGCGGGCGGGCACAGATACGCAGTATTTT.

The CDR3 DNA reads as TGTGCCAGCAGTACGAGGGACTCCGAGACCCAGTACTTC. Amino acids: CASSTRDSETQYF. The V call is TRBV28, the J call TRBJ2-5; tentative D call: TRBD2 (6 bases). The CDR3 spans 13 residues. V shed 5 bases and J shed 5 bases, with 12 bases lying between them. The germline gives CDR1 MDHEN, CDR2 SYDVKM.

The chain carries TRBV7-8 and TRBJ2-5, with D perhaps being TRBD1 or TRBD2 (5 bases each). The CDR3 has 13 amino acids. Germline assignment: CDR1 SGHVS and CDR2 FQNEAQ. V gave up 0 bases and J gave up 5 bases, with 7 bases separating them. The CDR3 loop reads CASSLAGVETQYF. CDR3 sequence (DNA): TGTGCCAGCAGCTTAGCGGGGGTGGAGACCCAGTACTTC.

V is TRBV7-2 and J is TRBJ2-2; possible D gene TRBD2, 6 bases. In germline, CDR1 is SGHTA, CDR2 FQGNSA. CDR3 length equals 13 residues. The germline V and J ends were trimmed by 5 bases and 5 bases, with 9 bases remaining between them. The CDR3 region is CASSNLATGELFF. CDR3 nucleotide sequence: TGTGCCAGCAGCAACCTAGCGACCGGGGAGCTGTTTTTT.

The V gene is TRBV10-1, the J gene TRBJ2-4; tentatively, D is TRBD1 (6 bases). V lost 6 bases, J lost 3 bases, and 9 bases lay in between. The CDR3 loop spans 13 amino acids. Germline assignment: CDR1 WNHNN and CDR2 SYGVQD (reference sequence). The CDR3 bases are TGCGCCAGCAGCTCGGACAGCAAAAACATTCAGTACTTC. Protein sequence: CASSSDSKNIQYF.

This chain connects TRBV4-3 to TRBJ2-5, with TRBD2 as a possible D gene (6 bases). V gave up 5 bases and J gave up 4 bases, with 20 bases separating them. The germline CDR1 and CDR2 sequences are LGHNA and YSLEER. CDR3 length equals 16 residues. In nucleotides, the CDR3 is TGCGCCAGCAGCGAAGGCTTCGGTGGGAGGTCAGAGACCCAGTACTTC. Translation gives CASSEGFGGRSETQYF.

The J gene is TRBJ1-2, the V gene TRBV18; 9 bases are shared with TRBD1. This CDR3 has 16 residues. Germline CDR1 reads KGHSH; CDR2 reads LQKENI. V dropped 4 bases and J dropped 5; count of bases not matched to a gene: 11. The CDR3 DNA reads TGTGCCAGCTCACTTATACCGGGACAGGGAGGTTATGGCTACACCTTC. Translated: CASSLIPGQGGYGYTF.

This clone was seen just once. This rearrangement joins TRBV19 to TRBJ1-1; D is ambiguous. V was shortened by 3 bases and J by 1 base, with 9 bases between the two germline ends. The V gene's germline CDR1 is LNHDA and CDR2 SQIVND (reference sequence). The CDR3 consists of 14 residues. The CDR3 sequence is CASSIVGPNTEAFF. The CDR3 DNA follows: TGTGCCAGTAGTATTGTCGGGCCGAACACTGAAGCTTTCTTT.

This clone was recorded a few times. The chain employs TRBV10-3 and TRBJ1-5; a possible D gene is TRBD1 (5 bases). V lost 0 bases and J lost 0, with 9 bases in between. Germline lookup yields CDR1 ENHRY and CDR2 SYGVKD. This CDR3 is built from 16 residues. The CDR3 DNA follows: TGTGCCATCAGTGAGTCGACAGAGACTAGCAATCAGCCCCAGCATTTT. Its translation: CAISESTETSNQPQHF.

This rearrangement joins TRBV28 to TRBJ2-7; 12 bases match TRBD2. CDR3 length equals 16 residues. The germline gives CDR1 MDHEN, CDR2 SYDVKM. The V segment lost 5 bases and the J segment 4 bases; nucleotides outside the gene matches: 9. In DNA form, the CDR3 reads TGTGCCAGCAGTGACCTAGCGGGAGGGCCTCTATACGAGCAGTACTTC. As protein: CASSDLAGGPLYEQYF.

This clone was counted a single time. This chain uses TRBV4-1 with TRBJ1-4, with D perhaps matching TRBD1 (5 bases). The V gene lost 7 bases and the J gene lost 2 bases, with 14 bases spanning the gap. CDR1 is MGHRA and CDR2 is YSYEKL in the germline V gene. CDR3 length: 15 amino acids. The chain's CDR3 is CASNEGWGTNEKLFF. As DNA, the CDR3 is TGCGCCAGCAACGAAGGGTGGGGCACTAATGAAAAACTGTTTTTT.

The chain has TRBV9 and TRBJ1-6; D possibly corresponds to TRBD1 (6 bases). Trimming took 0 bases from V and 7 from J, leaving 14 bases between them. CDR1 SGDLS and CDR2 YYNGEE come from the germline V gene. The CDR3 contains 16 residues. As DNA, the CDR3 is TGTGCCAGCAGCGTAGCCCCTACAGGGACAAATTCACCCCTCCACTTT. This sequence encodes CASSVAPTGTNSPLHF.

The J gene is TRBJ1-3, the V gene TRBV10-2; D remains unclear. Germline CDR1 is WSHSY and CDR2 is SAAADI. The V end was cut by 5 bases, the J end by 1 base, with 6 bases between. This CDR3 has 13 residues. This chain's CDR3 is CASSSGSGNTIYF. For the CDR3, the DNA is TGCGCCAGCAGTTCAGGTTCTGGAAACACCATATATTTT.

The V gene is TRBV15, the J gene TRBJ2-3; TRBD1 might be the D (6 bases). V was cut by 0 bases and J by 3 bases, with 10 bases left in between. CDR1 and CDR2 (germline): LNHNV, YYDKDF (reference sequence). CDR3 size: 15 residues. In DNA form, the CDR3 reads TGTGCCACCAGCAGAGATGGCAGGGGAACAGATACGCAGTATTTT. This sequence encodes CATSRDGRGTDTQYF. The variable domain in full, with the rest retrieved from reference TRBV15 and TRBJ2-3, is DAMVIQNPRYQVTQFGKPVTLSCSQTLNHNVMYWYQQKSSQAPKLLFHYYDKDFNNEADTPDNFQSRRPNTSFCFLDIRSPGLGDTAMYLCATSRDGRGTDTQYFGPGTRLTVL.